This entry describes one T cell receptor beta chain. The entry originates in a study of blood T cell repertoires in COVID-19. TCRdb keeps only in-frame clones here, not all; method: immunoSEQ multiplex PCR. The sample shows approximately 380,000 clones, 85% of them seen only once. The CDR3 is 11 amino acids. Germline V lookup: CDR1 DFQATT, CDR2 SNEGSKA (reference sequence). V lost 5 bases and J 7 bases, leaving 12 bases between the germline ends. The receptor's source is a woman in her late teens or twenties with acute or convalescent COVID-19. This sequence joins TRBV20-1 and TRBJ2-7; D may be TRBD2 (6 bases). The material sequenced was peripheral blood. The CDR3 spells CSASGVREQYF. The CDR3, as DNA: TGCAGTGCTTCGGGGGTTAGGGAGCAGTACTTC.